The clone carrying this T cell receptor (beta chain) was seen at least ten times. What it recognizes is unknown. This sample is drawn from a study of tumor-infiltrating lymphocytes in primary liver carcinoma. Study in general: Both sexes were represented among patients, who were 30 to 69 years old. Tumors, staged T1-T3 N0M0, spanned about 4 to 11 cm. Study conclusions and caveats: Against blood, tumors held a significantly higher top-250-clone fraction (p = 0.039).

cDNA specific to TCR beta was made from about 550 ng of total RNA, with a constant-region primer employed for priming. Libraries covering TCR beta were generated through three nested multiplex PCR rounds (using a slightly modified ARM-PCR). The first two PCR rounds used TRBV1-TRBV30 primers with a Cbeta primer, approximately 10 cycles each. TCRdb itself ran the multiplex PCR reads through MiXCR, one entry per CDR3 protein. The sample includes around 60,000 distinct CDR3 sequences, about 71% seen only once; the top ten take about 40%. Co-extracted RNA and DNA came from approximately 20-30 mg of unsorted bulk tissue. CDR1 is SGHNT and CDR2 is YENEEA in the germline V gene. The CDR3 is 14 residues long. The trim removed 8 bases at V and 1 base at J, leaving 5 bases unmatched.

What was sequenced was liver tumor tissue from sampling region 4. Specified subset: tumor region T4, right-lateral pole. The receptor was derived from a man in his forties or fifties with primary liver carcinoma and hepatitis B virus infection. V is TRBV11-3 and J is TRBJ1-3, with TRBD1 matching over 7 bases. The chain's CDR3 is CASLTGLSGNTIYF. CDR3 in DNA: TGTGCCAGCTTGACAGGGCTATCTGGAAACACCATATATTTT.